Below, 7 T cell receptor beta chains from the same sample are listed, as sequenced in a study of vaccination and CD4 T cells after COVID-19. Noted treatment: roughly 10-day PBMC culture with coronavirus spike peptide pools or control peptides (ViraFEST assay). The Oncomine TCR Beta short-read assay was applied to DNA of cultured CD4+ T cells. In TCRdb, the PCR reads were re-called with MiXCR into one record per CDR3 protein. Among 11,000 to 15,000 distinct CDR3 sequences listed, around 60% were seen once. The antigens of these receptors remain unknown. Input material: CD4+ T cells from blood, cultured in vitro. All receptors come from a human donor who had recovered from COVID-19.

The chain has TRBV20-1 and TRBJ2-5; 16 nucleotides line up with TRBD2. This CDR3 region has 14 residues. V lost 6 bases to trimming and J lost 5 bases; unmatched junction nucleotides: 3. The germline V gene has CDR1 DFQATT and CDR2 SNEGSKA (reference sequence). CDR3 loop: CSAGTSGRGETQYF. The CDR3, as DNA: TGCAGTGCCGGGACTAGCGGGAGGGGGGAGACCCAGTACTTC.

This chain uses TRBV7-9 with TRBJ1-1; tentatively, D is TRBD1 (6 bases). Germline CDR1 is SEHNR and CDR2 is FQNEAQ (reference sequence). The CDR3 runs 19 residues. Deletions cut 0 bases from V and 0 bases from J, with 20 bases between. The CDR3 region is CASSLASLQGRSVNTEAFF. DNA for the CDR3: TGTGCCAGCAGCTTAGCGTCATTACAGGGACGATCCGTGAACACTGAAGCTTTCTTT.

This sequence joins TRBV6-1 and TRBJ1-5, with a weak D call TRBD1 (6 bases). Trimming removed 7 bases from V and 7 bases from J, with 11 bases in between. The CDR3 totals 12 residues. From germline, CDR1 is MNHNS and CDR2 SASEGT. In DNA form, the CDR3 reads TGTGCCAGCAATTCCAGGGGACAGCCCCAGCATTTT. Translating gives CASNSRGQPQHF.

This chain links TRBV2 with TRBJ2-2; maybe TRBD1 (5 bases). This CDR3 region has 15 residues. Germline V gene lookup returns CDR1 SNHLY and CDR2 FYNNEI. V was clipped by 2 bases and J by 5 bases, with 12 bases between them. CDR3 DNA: TGTGCCAGCAGTGAATCAGGGTACGGAACCGGGGAGCTGTTTTTT. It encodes CASSESGYGTGELFF.

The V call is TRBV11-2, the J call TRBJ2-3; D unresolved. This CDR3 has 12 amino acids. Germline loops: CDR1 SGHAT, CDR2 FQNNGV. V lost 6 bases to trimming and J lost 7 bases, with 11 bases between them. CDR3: CASSSIGNTQYF. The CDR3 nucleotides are TGTGCCAGCAGTTCCATCGGAAATACGCAGTATTTT.

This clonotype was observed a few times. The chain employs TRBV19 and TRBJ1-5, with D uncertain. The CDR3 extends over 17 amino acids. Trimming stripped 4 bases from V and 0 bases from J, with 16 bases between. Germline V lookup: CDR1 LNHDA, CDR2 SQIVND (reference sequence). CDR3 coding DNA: TGTGCCAGTAGTACCCCAAGGAGCCGCGATAGCAATCAGCCCCAGCATTTT. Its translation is CASSTPRSRDSNQPQHF.

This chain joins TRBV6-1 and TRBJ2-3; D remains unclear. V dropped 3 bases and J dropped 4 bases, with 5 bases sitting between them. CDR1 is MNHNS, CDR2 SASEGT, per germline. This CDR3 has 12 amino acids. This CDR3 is CASSELADTQYF. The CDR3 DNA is TGTGCCAGCAGTGAGTTGGCAGATACGCAGTATTTT.